This T cell receptor (beta chain) was obtained from a study of blood T cells in healthy people across ages. Study observations and caveats: Compared with aged donors, long-lived donors showed fewer expanded clones, suggesting selection.

Worth noting for this clonotype: Its antigen is undetermined.

The authors ran a second PCR of about 6 to 11 cycles using a sample-barcoded 5' primer and a J-beta primer mix. TCRdb passed the 5' RACE reads through MiXCR, listing each CDR3 protein once. The sample contains some 860,000 distinct CDR3 sequences, approximately 60% of which appear only once. CDR1 KGHDR and CDR2 SFDVKD come from the germline V gene. This CDR3 spans 15 amino acids. Trimming removed 5 bases from V and 4 bases from J; junction bases left unmatched: 7. The TCR was taken from a man in his forties or fifties in good health. J is TRBJ1-5 and V is TRBV24-1; 7 nucleotides agree with TRBD1. Sequenced input: blood. In nucleotides, the CDR3 is TGTGCCACCAGTGCCCGGGGACAGCAAAATCAGCCCCAGCATTTT. This translates into CATSARGQQNQPQHF.